Sequencing of this TCR beta chain was carried out in a study of control samples from healthy donors and cancer patients. This clone was seen at least ten times. Trimming left V 0 bases short and J 14 bases short, with 14 bases between. This CDR3 has 14 residues. Germline lookup yields CDR1 SNHLY and CDR2 FYNNEI. Profiled with immunoSEQ multiplex PCR; TCRdb holds only in-frame clones, not every one. Of around 92,000 clones listed, 82% are singletons. This receptor was identified in a man between 60 and 75 years old in good health. V gene TRBV2 combines with J gene TRBJ1-6; no firm D call. Sequences were obtained from blood. CDR3 residues: CASSEAPVPWALHF. The CDR3 DNA reads as TGTGCCAGCAGTGAAGCACCAGTGCCATGGGCCCTCCACTTT.